These T cell receptor beta chains were read from a single sample in a study of OX40 agonist ivuxolimab in advanced cancers. Produced via immunoSEQ multiplex PCR; TCRdb's table is partial and in-frame only. Of under 65,000 clones listed, around 90% were seen once; the top ten hold 0.35% to 0.55%. Sequenced here: CD4+ or CD8+ T cells sorted from blood, sampled in a trial of the OX40 agonist ivuxolimab. These receptors came from an adult with an advanced solid tumor such as melanoma, head and neck, liver or kidney cancer. CDR3s include the opening cysteine and the closing phenylalanine or tryptophan. A D gene is named only where the DNA matches it firmly. Rows give clone size only sometimes, using once, few, many, or a class for an expanded clone.

J,D,V,size,DNA,CDR3
TRBJ1-1,NA,TRBV6-5,NA,TGTGCCAGTCACAGGAACACTGAAGCTTTCTTT,CASHRNTEAFF
TRBJ1-1,TRBD1,TRBV6-5,NA,TGTGCCAGCAGTTTCGCCGGACAGGCTCCGAACACTGAAGCTTTCTTT,CASSFAGQAPNTEAFF
TRBJ2-3,TRBD2,TRBV11-2,NA,TGTGCCAGCAGCATCGCCGGGACTAGCGGGATCTGGGGAGATACGCAGTATTTT,CASSIAGTSGIWGDTQYF
TRBJ2-3,NA,TRBV5-1,NA,TGCGCCAGCAGCTCGGGCCCCACTGTTTCGGGCACAGATACGCAGTATTTT,CASSSGPTVSGTDTQYF
TRBJ2-7,NA,TRBV5-1,NA,TGCGCCAGCAGCTCCTCTAGTCTATCGGGGGCCTACGAGCAGTACTTC,CASSSSSLSGAYEQYF
TRBJ2-7,NA,TRBV6-5,NA,TGTGCCAGCAGTTACGGGTTCGCGGAGGCCTACGAGCAGTACTTC,CASSYGFAEAYEQYF
TRBJ2-7,NA,TRBV5-1,NA,TGCGCCAGCAGCTTGGAGGTCCCTTCCTACGAGCAGTACTTC,CASSLEVPSYEQYF
TRBJ2-3,TRBD1,TRBV19,NA,TGTGCCAGTAGTATACCCCCCCTTGGGACAGGGGGCCCTAGGGTTAGCACAGATACGCAGTATTTT,CASSIPPLGTGGPRVSTDTQYF
TRBJ1-5,TRBD1,TRBV18,once,TGTGCCAGCTCACCCGAAGGGACAGGGAACACTCAGCCCCAGCATTTT,CASSPEGTGNTQPQHF
TRBJ2-2,NA,TRBV2,NA,TGTGCCAGCAGTGACTACACCGGGGAGCTGTTTTTT,CASSDYTGELFF
TRBJ2-7,TRBD2,TRBV27,NA,TGTGCCAGCAGTCTAATAGCGGGAGGGCGTATCGAGCAGTACTTC,CASSLIAGGRIEQYF
TRBJ2-7,TRBD2,TRBV2,NA,TGTGCCAGCAGTGAAGCGGGGACTAGCGGGAGTGGGGGCTTC,CASSEAGTSGSGGF
TRBJ1-2,NA,TRBV5-1,NA,TGCGCCAGCAGCGGGGGGGACGTCTATGGCTACACCTTC,CASSGGDVYGYTF
TRBJ2-3,NA,TRBV18,NA,TGTGCCAGCTCACCAAGCACAGATACGCAGTATTTT,CASSPSTDTQYF
TRBJ2-7,TRBD2,TRBV19,NA,TGTGCCAGTAGTAAGGCGGGAGGGCTAATTTCCTACGAGCAGTACTTC,CASSKAGGLISYEQYF
TRBJ2-3,TRBD1,TRBV7-9,NA,TGTGCCAGCAGCTCACCACTCCGCCGGGACAGGGAAGATACGCAGTATTTT,CASSSPLRRDREDTQYF
TRBJ1-5,NA,TRBV10-3,NA,TGTGCCATCAGTGAGGACCGGAGCAATCAGCCCCAGCATTTT,CAISEDRSNQPQHF
TRBJ2-3,TRBD2,TRBV5-1,NA,TGCGCCAGCAGCCGCGGGACTAGCGGGGACACAGATACGCAGTATTTT,CASSRGTSGDTDTQYF
TRBJ2-7,TRBD1,TRBV7-9,NA,TGTGCCAGCAGCTCAGCCGGGACAGGGGCCTACGAGCAGTACTTC,CASSSAGTGAYEQYF
TRBJ2-7,NA,TRBV5-1,NA,TGCGCCAGCAGCTTTGGCAGTGTTTACGAGCAGTACTTC,CASSFGSVYEQYF
TRBJ1-5,NA,TRBV2,once,TGTGCCAGCAGTGGTAACAGGGTCTCTCAGCCCCAGCATTTT,CASSGNRVSQPQHF
TRBJ2-7,TRBD1,TRBV19,NA,TGTGCCAGTAGTATGACAGGGGGCGAGCAGTACTTC,CASSMTGGEQYF
TRBJ2-1,NA,TRBV9,NA,TGTGCCAGCAGCGTAGAAGCCTACTCGAGCTCCTACAATGAGCAGTTCTTC,CASSVEAYSSSYNEQFF
TRBJ1-4,NA,TRBV19,NA,TGTGCCAGTAGTGAGGGACGGAGGGAAAAACTGTTTTTT,CASSEGRREKLFF
TRBJ2-3,NA,TRBV11-2,NA,TGTGCCAGCAGCCTTTCCGATATAGATACGCAGTATTTT,CASSLSDIDTQYF
TRBJ2-7,TRBD1,TRBV12-5,NA,TGTGCTAGTGGCCTACAGGGGGCCTACGAGCAGTACTTC,CASGLQGAYEQYF
TRBJ2-2,TRBD2,TRBV30,NA,TGTGCCTGGAGTGGGAGGTGGATAGCGGGAGGGTCGGCCGGGGAGCTGTTTTTT,CAWSGRWIAGGSAGELFF
TRBJ2-3,NA,TRBV7-8,NA,TGTGCCAGCAGCTACAGTCCGGACAGAGCAGATACGCAGTATTTT,CASSYSPDRADTQYF
TRBJ2-5,TRBD1,TRBV10-1,NA,TGCGCCAGCAGTCTTGGACAGGGGACCCAAGAGACCCAGTACTTC,CASSLGQGTQETQYF
TRBJ2-6,TRBD1,TRBV5-8,few,TGTGCCAGCAGACCTCGGCAGGGGACAGGGGCGAACTCTGGGGCCAACGTCCTGACTTTC,CASRPRQGTGANSGANVLTF
TRBJ2-7,TRBD1,TRBV6-5,NA,TGTGCCAGCAGTCGCGACAGGGCCCCCTCCTACGAGCAGTACTTC,CASSRDRAPSYEQYF
TRBJ2-7,TRBD1,TRBV6-5,NA,TGTGCCAGCAGTTCCTCTGGGACAGGGGGCTACGAGCAGTACTTC,CASSSSGTGGYEQYF
TRBJ1-1,NA,TRBV6-5,NA,TGTGCCAGCTGGTCGCTGAACACTGAAACTTTCTTT,CASWSLNTETFF
TRBJ1-1,NA,TRBV5-5,NA,TGTGCCAGCAGCTTGGAGTCAATGGGGCAACGGGACACTGAAGCTTTCTTT,CASSLESMGQRDTEAFF
TRBJ2-1,TRBD2,TRBV27,NA,TGTGCCAGCAGCCGCGGGACTAGCGGGAGCGCTGAGCAGTTCTTC,CASSRGTSGSAEQFF
TRBJ1-5,NA,TRBV11-2,NA,TGTGCCAGCAGCATTTACGCGGGGAGGGCTGCGGATCAGCCCCAGCATTTT,CASSIYAGRAADQPQHF
TRBJ2-3,TRBD2,TRBV5-1,NA,TGCGCCAGCAGCTTTGGACTAGCGGGAGGGCGGACCACAGATACGCAGTATTTT,CASSFGLAGGRTTDTQYF
TRBJ2-3,TRBD2,TRBV28,once,TGTGCCACCGTCCGGGGGAGCGGGAGTGAAACAGATACGCAGTATTTT,CATVRGSGSETDTQYF
TRBJ2-2,NA,TRBV7-2,NA,TGTGCCAGCAGCTTAGCCCCCCCGAGCGACACGAACACCGGGGAGCTGTTTTTT,CASSLAPPSDTNTGELFF
TRBJ2-1,NA,TRBV5-1,NA,TGCGCCAGCAGCTTGGACACAGGCCCCTACAATGAGCAGTTCTTC,CASSLDTGPYNEQFF
TRBJ1-4,NA,TRBV10-1,NA,TGCGCCAGCAGTGGGGGATTTAATGAAAAACTGTTTTTT,CASSGGFNEKLFF
TRBJ1-4,NA,TRBV18,NA,TGTGCCAGCTCACCCGATCTGGAACTGTTTTTT,CASSPDLELFF
TRBJ2-7,NA,TRBV4-1,NA,TGCGCCAGCAGCCAATCCGAAGGATCCTACGAGCAGTACTTC,CASSQSEGSYEQYF
TRBJ2-3,NA,TRBV30,NA,TGTGCCTGGAGAGAGGGAGCTTTCACAGATACGCAGTATTTT,CAWREGAFTDTQYF
TRBJ1-2,NA,TRBV9,NA,TGTGCCAGCAGCCCCTCCGAGAACTATGGCTACACCTTC,CASSPSENYGYTF
TRBJ1-1,NA,TRBV6-4,NA,TGTGCCAGCAGGCAGGGTTCTTCCACTGAAGCTTTCTTT,CASRQGSSTEAFF
TRBJ1-2,TRBD1,TRBV29-1,NA,TGCAGCGCCCGGACAGGGTCAAACTATGGCTACACCTTC,CSARTGSNYGYTF
TRBJ2-7,NA,TRBV5-1,NA,TGCGCCAGCAGCTTGGCCGGCACCTCCTACGAGCAGTACTTC,CASSLAGTSYEQYF
TRBJ2-1,NA,TRBV12-2,NA,TGTGCAAGTCTCAGGAGGCGGGAGGGCCCTAGGGATGAGCAGTTCTTC,CASLRRREGPRDEQFF
TRBJ2-1,NA,TRBV19,NA,TGTGCCAGTAGTCCAACAGCGGCTACCTACAATGAGCAGTTCTTC,CASSPTAATYNEQFF
TRBJ2-7,NA,TRBV30,NA,TGTGCCTGGAATTCCGACGGGACTTACGAGCAGTACTTC,CAWNSDGTYEQYF
TRBJ2-3,NA,TRBV11-2,NA,TGTGCCAGCAGCTTAGGACAGGGCACAGATACGCAGTATTTT,CASSLGQGTDTQYF
TRBJ2-7,TRBD1,TRBV30,once,TGTGCCTGGAGCGGGACAGTAAACTACGAGCAGTACTTC,CAWSGTVNYEQYF
TRBJ1-2,TRBD1,TRBV28,once,TGTGCCAGGGCAGACAGGGCGGGAGGCTACACCTTC,CARADRAGGYTF
TRBJ2-7,TRBD2,TRBV10-1,NA,TGCGCCAGCAGTGAGTCGATATCTAGCGGGAGTTACGAGCAGTACTTC,CASSESISSGSYEQYF
TRBJ1-1,NA,TRBV7-9,NA,TGTGCCAGCAGCTTAGGTTCGACCTCTGAAGCTTTCTTT,CASSLGSTSEAFF
TRBJ2-5,NA,TRBV25-1,once,TGTGCCAGCAGTCGAGGGCTCGCGGAGGGGGAAGAGACCCAGTACTTC,CASSRGLAEGEETQYF
TRBJ1-1,NA,TRBV30,few,TGTGCCTGGAGTGGGCTGATCTTGAAGACTGAAGCTTTCTTT,CAWSGLILKTEAFF
TRBJ2-1,TRBD2,TRBV7-9,NA,TGTGCCAGCAGCTTACCGGGACTAGCGGTAGTAGGTGAGCAGTTCTTC,CASSLPGLAVVGEQFF
TRBJ2-1,TRBD2,TRBV10-3,NA,TGTGCCCTATCACAGCAGCGGGAGGCCTGGCTCGGGGGGAATGAGCAGTTCTTC,CALSQQREAWLGGNEQFF